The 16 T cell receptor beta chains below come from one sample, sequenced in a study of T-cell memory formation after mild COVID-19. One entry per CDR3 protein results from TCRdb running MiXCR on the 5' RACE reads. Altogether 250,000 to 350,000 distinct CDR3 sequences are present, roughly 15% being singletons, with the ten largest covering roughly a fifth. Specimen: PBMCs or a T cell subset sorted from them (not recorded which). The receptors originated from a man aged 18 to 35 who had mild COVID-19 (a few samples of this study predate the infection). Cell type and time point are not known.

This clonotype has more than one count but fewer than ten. In DNA, the CDR3 is TGTGCCAGCAGCCAAGAGAGGGAATATGGGGCTTTCTTT. It is translated as CASSQEREYGAFF. The chain employs TRBV4-2 and TRBJ1-1; no clear D gene. Trimming took 0 bases from V and 11 from J, leaving 13 bases between them. CDR1 is LGHNA, CDR2 YNFKEQ, per germline. The CDR3 is made up of 13 amino acids.

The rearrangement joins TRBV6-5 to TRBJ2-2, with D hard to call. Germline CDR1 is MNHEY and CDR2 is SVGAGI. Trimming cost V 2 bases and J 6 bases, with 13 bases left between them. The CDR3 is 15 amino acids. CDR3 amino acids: CASSYASPLAGELFF. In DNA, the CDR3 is TGTGCCAGCAGTTACGCGAGCCCTTTGGCCGGGGAGCTGTTTTTT.

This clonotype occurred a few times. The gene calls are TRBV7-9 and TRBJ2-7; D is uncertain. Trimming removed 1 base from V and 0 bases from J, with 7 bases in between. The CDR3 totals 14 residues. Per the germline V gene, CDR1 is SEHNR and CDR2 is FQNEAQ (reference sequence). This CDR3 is CASSLGGFSYEQYF. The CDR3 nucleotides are TGTGCCAGCAGCTTAGGTGGGTTCTCCTACGAGCAGTACTTC.

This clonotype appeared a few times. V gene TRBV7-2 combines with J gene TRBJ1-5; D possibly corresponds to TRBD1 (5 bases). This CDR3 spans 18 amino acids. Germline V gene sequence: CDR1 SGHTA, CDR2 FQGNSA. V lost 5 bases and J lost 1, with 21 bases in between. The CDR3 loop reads CASSPSWSGGGSNQPQHF. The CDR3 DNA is TGTGCCAGCAGCCCCTCGTGGTCCGGGGGAGGAAGCAATCAGCCCCAGCATTTT. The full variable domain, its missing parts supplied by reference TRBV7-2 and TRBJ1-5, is GAGVSQSPSNKVTEKGKDVELRCDPISGHTALYWYRQSLGQGLEFLIYFQGNSAPDKSGLPSDRFSAERTGGSVSTLTIQRTQQEDSAVYLCASSPSWSGGGSNQPQHFGDGTRLSIL.

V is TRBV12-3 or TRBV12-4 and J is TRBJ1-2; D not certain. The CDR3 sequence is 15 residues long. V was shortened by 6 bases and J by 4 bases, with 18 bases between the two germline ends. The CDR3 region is CASSRIGEIGYGYTF. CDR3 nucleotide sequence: TGTGCCAGCAGCCGGATTGGGGAGATCGGCTATGGCTACACCTTC.

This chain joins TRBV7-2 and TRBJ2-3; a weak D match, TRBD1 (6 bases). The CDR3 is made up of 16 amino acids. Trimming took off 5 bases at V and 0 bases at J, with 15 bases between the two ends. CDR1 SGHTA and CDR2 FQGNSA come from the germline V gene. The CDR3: CASSPRQGSSTDTQYF. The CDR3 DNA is TGTGCCAGCAGCCCCCGCCAGGGGTCGAGCACAGATACGCAGTATTTT.

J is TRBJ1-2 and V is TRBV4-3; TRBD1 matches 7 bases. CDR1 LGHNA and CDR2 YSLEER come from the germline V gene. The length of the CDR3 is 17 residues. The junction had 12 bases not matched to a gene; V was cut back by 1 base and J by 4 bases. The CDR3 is CASSQVRAEGAFYGYTF. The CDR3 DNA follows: TGCGCCAGCAGCCAAGTACGGGCGGAGGGGGCCTTCTATGGCTACACCTTC.

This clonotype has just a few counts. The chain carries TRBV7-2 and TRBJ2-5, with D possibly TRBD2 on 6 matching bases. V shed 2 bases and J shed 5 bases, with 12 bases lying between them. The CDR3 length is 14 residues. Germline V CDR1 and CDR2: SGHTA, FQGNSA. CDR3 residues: CASSLNLAGETQYF. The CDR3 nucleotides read TGTGCCAGCAGCTTAAATCTGGCGGGGGAGACCCAGTACTTC.

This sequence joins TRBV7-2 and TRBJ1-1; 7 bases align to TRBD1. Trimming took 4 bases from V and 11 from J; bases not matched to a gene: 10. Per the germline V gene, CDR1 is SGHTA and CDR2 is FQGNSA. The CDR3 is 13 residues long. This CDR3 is CASSSGQPGVAFF. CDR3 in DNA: TGTGCCAGCAGCTCGGGACAGCCGGGGGTGGCTTTCTTT. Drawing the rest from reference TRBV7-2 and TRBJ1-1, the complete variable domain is GAGVSQSPSNKVTEKGKDVELRCDPISGHTALYWYRQSLGQGLEFLIYFQGNSAPDKSGLPSDRFSAERTGGSVSTLTIQRTQQEDSAVYLCASSSGQPGVAFFGQGTRLTVV.

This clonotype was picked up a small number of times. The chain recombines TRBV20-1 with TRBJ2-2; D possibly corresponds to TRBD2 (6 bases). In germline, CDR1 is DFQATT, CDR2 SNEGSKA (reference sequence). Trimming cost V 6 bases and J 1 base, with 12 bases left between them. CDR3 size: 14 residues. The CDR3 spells CSATGTLNTGELFF. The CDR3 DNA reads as TGCAGTGCCACCGGGACTCTGAACACCGGGGAGCTGTTTTTT.

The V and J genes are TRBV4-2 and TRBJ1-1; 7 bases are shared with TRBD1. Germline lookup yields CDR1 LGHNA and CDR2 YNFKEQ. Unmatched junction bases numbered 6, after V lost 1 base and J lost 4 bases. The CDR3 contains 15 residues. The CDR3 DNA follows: TGTGCCAGCAGCCAAGCGAGGGGGCAAGGCACTGAAGCTTTCTTT. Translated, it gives CASSQARGQGTEAFF.

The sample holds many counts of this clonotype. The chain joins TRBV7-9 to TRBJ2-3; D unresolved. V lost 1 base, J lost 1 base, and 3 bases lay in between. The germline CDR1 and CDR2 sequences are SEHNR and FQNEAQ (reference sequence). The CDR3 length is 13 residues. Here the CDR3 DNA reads TGTGCCAGCAGCTTAGACGGCACAGATACGCAGTATTTT. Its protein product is CASSLDGTDTQYF.

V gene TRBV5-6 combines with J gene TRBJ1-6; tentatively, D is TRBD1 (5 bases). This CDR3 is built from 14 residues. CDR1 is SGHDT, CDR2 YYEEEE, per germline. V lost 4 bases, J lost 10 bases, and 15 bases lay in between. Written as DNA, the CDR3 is TGTGCCAGCAGCAGCCGGCCAAGGGACTCACCCCTCCACTTT. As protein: CASSSRPRDSPLHF.

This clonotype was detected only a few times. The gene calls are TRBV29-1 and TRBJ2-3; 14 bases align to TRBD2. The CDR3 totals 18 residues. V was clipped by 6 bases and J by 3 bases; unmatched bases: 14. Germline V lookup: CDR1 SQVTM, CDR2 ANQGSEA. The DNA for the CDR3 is TGCAGCGTGAGACTAGCGGGGGGGAGCGGTTTACGGACAGATACGCAGTATTTT. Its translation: CSVRLAGGSGLRTDTQYF.

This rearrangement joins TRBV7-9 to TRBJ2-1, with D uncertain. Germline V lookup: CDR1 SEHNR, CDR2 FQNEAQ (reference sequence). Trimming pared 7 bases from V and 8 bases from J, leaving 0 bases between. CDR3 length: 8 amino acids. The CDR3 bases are TGTGCCAGCAATGAGCAGTTCTTC. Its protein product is CASNEQFF.

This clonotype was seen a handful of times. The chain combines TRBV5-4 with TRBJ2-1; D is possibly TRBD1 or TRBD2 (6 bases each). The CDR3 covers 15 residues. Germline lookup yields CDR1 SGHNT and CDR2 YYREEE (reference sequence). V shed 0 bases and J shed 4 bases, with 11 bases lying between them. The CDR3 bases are TGTGCCAGCAGCTTGGCGACGGGGGCGTACAATGAGCAGTTCTTC. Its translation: CASSLATGAYNEQFF.